Listed below are T cell receptor beta chains from one sample, sequenced in a study of blood T cell repertoires in COVID-19. TCRdb keeps only in-frame clones here, not all; method: immunoSEQ multiplex PCR. Among fewer than 130,000 clones, roughly 91% were seen once, and the ten largest hold less than 3.5%. The sequencing input was peripheral blood. The receptor set was obtained from a woman aged 50 to 60 with acute or convalescent COVID-19. Each CDR3 is given with its conserved first and last residue. Each record gives: clone size, V gene, J gene, CDR3 protein. The listing skips clone size in some rows; elsewhere it reads once, few, many or a size class.

-	TRBV5-1	TRBJ2-3	CASLSGARDTQYF
-	TRBV27	TRBJ2-7	CASSLRRAPSYEQYF
-	TRBV24-1	TRBJ2-3	CATSDLHREGTDTQYF
-	TRBV6-5	TRBJ2-7	CASAIQGGAYEQYF
-	TRBV24-1	TRBJ2-7	CATSDPGTGTREQYF
-	TRBV27	TRBJ2-7	CASSLTGQPLGEQYF
-	TRBV28	TRBJ2-1	CASERGGLYNEQFF
-	TRBV7-8	TRBJ2-6	CASSLSGWANVLTF
-	TRBV27	TRBJ2-7	CASISLDKPYEQYF
-	TRBV15	TRBJ2-3	CAFRTSGRTDTQYF
few	TRBV4-2	TRBJ2-3	CASSQGTTEDTQYF
-	TRBV5-4	TRBJ2-1	CAEILAGVSYNEQFF
-	TRBV5-6	TRBJ2-7	CASSPRGRGPPYEQYF
-	TRBV5-1	TRBJ2-2	CASSFISGTGELFF
-	TRBV2	TRBJ1-1	CASSDEGERDRGAFF
-	TRBV10-3	TRBJ1-1	CAAQDVGGNTEAFF
-	TRBV18	TRBJ2-3	CATPTSGGSTDTQYF
-	TRBV9	TRBJ2-3	CASSLRQGQGLTTDTQYF
-	TRBV19	TRBJ1-5	CASSIRDRVSQPQHF
-	TRBV18	TRBJ1-3	CASSPPTGSAGNTIYF
once	TRBV28	TRBJ1-5	CASSGPGADQPQHF
-	TRBV10-3	TRBJ1-1	CAISESTPGVSTEAFF
-	TRBV6-1	TRBJ1-3	CASSELRNSGNTIYF
-	TRBV6-1	TRBJ2-3	CASSDWRDPITDTQYF
once	TRBV29-1	TRBJ2-3	CSDLGVGGDTQYF
once	TRBV11-3	TRBJ2-3	CASSLVGRPGADTDTQYF
-	TRBV28	TRBJ2-3	CASSLQGAWTDTQYF
-	TRBV12-3/TRBV12-4	TRBJ2-2	CASRRQNTGELFF
few	TRBV19	TRBJ1-1	CASSIGGQTKAFF
-	TRBV18	TRBJ2-1	CASSPRTRVTDEQFF
-	TRBV11-2	TRBJ2-1	CASSPRLAGRGNEQFF
-	TRBV4-2	TRBJ2-7	CASSQERSYEQYF